This TCR beta chain emerged from a study of Graves' ophthalmopathy and Graves' hyperthyroidism (dated by TCRdb to the late 2010s). Background for the entire study: Peripheral blood samples were taken at the time of initial diagnosis, before any treatment was given. In roughly six hyperthyroidism patients, the T-cell repertoires found in thyroid tissue were compared with those found in blood. In total, approximately 130 blood samples were TCR-sequenced: roughly 45 ophthalmopathy, approximately 80 hyperthyroidism and around 17 hyperthyroidism-to-ophthalmopathy patients. To explore V-J signatures distinguishing ophthalmopathy from hyperthyroidism, a discovery set of around 100 patients (about 41 ophthalmopathy, 57 stable hyperthyroidism) was enrolled. TCR beta repertoire signatures were used to distinguish Graves' ophthalmopathy from Graves' hyperthyroidism and to predict progression to ophthalmopathy. Once sampling was done, hyperthyroidism patients were given methimazole at a starting dose of 30 mg daily, while ophthalmopathy patients were given high-dose intravenous methylprednisolone. The independent validation cohort included 18 to 20 hyperthyroidism patients plus 17 patients who later progressed from hyperthyroidism to ophthalmopathy.

The germline V gene supplies CDR1 SGHVS and CDR2 FQNEAQ. Taken from cysteine to phenylalanine, the CDR3 has 14 residues. Of the read, only the CDR3 DNA is kept; its 42 bases are in frame from base 1. V is clipped by 3 bases and J by 6 bases, and the sequence between their germline boundaries is 15 bases long. Remarks on this clonotype: Its antigen is currently not known. Base qualities are not recorded, but no much larger clone differs from it by a single base.

The ophthalmopathy patients had moderately to severely active disease, with a Clinical Activity Score of 3 or higher, a NOSPECS grade of 4 or higher, and a disease duration of less than 3 months. Patients were excluded if they had other autoimmune diseases, uncontrolled infections, pregnancy or lactation. Clinical symptoms, serum thyroxine, TRAb, thyroid ultrasound and orbital computed tomography were used for diagnosis. PBMCs were isolated from about 10 ml of fresh peripheral blood by Ficoll-Paque density gradient centrifugation. Total RNA was extracted with Trizol reagent and quality-checked on an Agilent 2100 Bioanalyzer. For repertoire sequencing, TCR beta CDR3 regions were amplified from RNA transcripts. A first-round RT-PCR used HTBI primers with the Qiagen OneStep RT-PCR kit, followed by a second-round multiplex PCR, size selection and purification. Sequencing of the libraries was carried out on an Illumina HiSeq2000 in paired-end mode with 100 bp reads. For the original study's pipeline: Reads were processed with SOAPnuke, discarding reads with adapters, uncalled bases, mean Phred below 15, or no exact constant-primer or identifier match. COPE v1.2.5 was used to merge the high-quality paired reads. Unique nucleotide sequences were defined as clonotypes and aligned to IMGT TRB V, D and J references using MiTCR v1.1. The analysis was limited to V-J combinations with a frequency above 0.0001, which together covered 99.2% of repertoires. For each V-J combination, a TCR clonal expansion and chaos score was defined as the ratio of F50 clonal expansion to chaos observed in the TCRdist matrix. Features were reduced by Welch's t-statistics and random forest to approximately 13 V-J combinations, which fed a naive Bayes classifier. The similarity between thyroid and blood repertoires was quantified using the Morisita-Horn index. In-frame beta chains were kept once TCRdb had trimmed the public reads at Q25 with fastp and called clones with MiXCR. Merged by CDR3 protein, the rows form single entries marked with the most common genes and DNA. For this entry, the V and J calls and clone size follow TCRdb and not the study's own pipeline. Within this sample are almost 750,000 distinct CDR3 sequences, with approximately 40% of them counted one time only. The ten largest clones take up 44% of the sample.

Study-wide findings and limitations: Sample size was not statistically predetermined, and group allocation was not concealed from the investigators. Most expanded thyroid clonotypes with frequency above 0.001 were also detected in blood, suggesting blood repertoires may reflect the thyroid immune response. In validation, the model predicted ophthalmopathy progression with more than 70% sensitivity and 72% to 80% specificity; roughly 11 predicted patients were CT-confirmed with GO in a median of around 6.5 months. The 13-signature model separated ophthalmopathy from stable hyperthyroidism with approximately 90% sensitivity and 81.08% specificity in cross-validation, and 80%/75% in the test set.

Sequencing was carried out using peripheral blood. This receptor was taken from an adult man with Graves' ophthalmopathy. Recombination connected TRBV7-8 to TRBJ2-7, with no confidently assigned D gene. The nucleotide sequence is given as TGTGCCAGCAGCTTGGATAGGTATGGTTTCGAGCAGTACTTC. Translated, it reads CASSLDRYGFEQYF.